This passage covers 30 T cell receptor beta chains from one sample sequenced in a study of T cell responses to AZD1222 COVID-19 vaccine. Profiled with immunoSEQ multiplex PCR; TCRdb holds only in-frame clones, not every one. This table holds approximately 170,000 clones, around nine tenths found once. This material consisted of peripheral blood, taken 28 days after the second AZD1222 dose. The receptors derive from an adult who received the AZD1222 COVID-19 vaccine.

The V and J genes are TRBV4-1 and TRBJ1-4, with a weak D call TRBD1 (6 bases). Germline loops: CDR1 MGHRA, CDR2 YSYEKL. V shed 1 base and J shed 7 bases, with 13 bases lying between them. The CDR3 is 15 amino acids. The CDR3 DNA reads TGCGCCAGCAGCCAAGGGTACCAGGGGCCTGAAAAACTGTTTTTT. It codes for CASSQGYQGPEKLFF.

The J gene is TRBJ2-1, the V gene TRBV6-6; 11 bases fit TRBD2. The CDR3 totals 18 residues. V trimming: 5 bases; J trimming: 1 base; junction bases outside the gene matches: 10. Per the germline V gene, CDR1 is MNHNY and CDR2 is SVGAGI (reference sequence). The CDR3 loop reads CASSPISLAGGSYNEQFF. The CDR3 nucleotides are TGTGCCAGCAGTCCAATTTCCCTAGCGGGGGGTTCCTACAATGAGCAGTTCTTC.

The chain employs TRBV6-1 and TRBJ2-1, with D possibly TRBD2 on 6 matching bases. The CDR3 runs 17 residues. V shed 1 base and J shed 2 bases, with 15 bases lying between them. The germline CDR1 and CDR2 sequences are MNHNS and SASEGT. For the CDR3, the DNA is TGTGCCAGCAGTGAAGACGGGAGCCAGGGTCCCTACAATGAGCAGTTCTTC. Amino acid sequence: CASSEDGSQGPYNEQFF.

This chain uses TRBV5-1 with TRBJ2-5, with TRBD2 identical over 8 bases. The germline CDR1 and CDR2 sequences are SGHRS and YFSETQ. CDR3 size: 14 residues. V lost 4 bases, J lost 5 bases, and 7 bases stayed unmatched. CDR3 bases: TGCGCCAGCAGCACCGGACTAGCCAGGGAGACCCAGTACTTC. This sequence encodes CASSTGLARETQYF.

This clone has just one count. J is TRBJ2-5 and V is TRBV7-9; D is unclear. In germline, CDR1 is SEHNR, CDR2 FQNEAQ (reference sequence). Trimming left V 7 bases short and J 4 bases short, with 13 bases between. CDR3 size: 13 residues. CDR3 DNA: TGTGCCAGCAACCTTGGGGAAGGAGAGACCCAGTACTTC. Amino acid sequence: CASNLGEGETQYF.

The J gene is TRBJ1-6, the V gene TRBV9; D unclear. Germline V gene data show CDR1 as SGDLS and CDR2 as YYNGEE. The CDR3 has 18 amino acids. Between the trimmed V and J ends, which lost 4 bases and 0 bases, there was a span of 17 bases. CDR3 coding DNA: TGTGCCAGCAGCTCCGGCGGCACCCCCAACTCCTATAATTCACCCCTCCACTTT. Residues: CASSSGGTPNSYNSPLHF.

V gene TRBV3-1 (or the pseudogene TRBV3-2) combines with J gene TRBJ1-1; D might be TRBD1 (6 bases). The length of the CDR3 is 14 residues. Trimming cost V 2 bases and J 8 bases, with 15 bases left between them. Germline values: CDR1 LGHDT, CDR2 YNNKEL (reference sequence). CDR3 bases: TGTGCCAGCAGCCAAAAGGGAAGAGGGACAGAAGCTTTCTTT. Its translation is CASSQKGRGTEAFF.

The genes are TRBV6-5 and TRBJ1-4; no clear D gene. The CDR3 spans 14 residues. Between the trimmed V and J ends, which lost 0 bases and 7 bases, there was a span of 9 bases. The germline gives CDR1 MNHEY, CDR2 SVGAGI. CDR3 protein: CASSYSRAGEKLFF. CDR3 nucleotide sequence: TGTGCCAGCAGTTACTCGCGGGCGGGTGAAAAACTGTTTTTT.

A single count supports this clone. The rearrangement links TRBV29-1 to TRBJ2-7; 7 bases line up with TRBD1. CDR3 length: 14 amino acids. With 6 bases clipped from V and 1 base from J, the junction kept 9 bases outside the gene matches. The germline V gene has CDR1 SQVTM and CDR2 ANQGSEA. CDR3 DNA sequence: TGCAGCGTGATACAGGGGTCGCGGTCCTACGAGCAGTACTTC. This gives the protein CSVIQGSRSYEQYF.

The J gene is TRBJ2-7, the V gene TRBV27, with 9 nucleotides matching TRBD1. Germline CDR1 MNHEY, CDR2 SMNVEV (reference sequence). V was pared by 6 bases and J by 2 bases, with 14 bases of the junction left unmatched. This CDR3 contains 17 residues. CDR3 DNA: TGTGCCAGCAGCTTAGTGGATGGGACAGGGTCAGCCTACGAGCAGTACTTC. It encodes CASSLVDGTGSAYEQYF.

As DNA, the CDR3 is TGTGCCAGCAGCTTCATGGACAGGCTCACTGAAGCTTTCTTT. Amino acids: CASSFMDRLTEAFF. V is TRBV11-3 and J is TRBJ1-1; 7 nucleotides agree with TRBD1. The CDR3 has 14 residues. The V gene's germline CDR1 is SGHNT and CDR2 YENEEA. V trimming: 3 bases; J trimming: 4 bases; junction bases outside the gene matches: 5.

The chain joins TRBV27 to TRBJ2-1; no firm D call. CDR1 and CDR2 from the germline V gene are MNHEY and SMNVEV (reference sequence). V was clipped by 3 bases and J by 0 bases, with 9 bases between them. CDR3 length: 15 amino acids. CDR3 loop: CASSFSRSSYNEQFF. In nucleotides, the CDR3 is TGTGCCAGCAGTTTTAGCAGGAGCTCCTACAATGAGCAGTTCTTC.

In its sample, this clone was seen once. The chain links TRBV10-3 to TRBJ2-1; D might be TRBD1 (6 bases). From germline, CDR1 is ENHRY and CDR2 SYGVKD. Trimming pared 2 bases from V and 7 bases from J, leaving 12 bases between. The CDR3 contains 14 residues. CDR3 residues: CAISERPGVNEQFF. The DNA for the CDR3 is TGTGCCATCAGTGAGAGACCAGGGGTTAATGAGCAGTTCTTC.

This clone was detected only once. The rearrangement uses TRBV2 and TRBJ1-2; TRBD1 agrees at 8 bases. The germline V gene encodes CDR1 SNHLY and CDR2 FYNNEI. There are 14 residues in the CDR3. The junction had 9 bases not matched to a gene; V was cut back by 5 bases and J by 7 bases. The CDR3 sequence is CASSQGALEVGYTF. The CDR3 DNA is TGTGCCAGCAGTCAGGGGGCCCTCGAGGTTGGCTACACCTTC. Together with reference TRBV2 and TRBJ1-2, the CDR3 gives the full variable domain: EPEVTQTPSHQVTQMGQEVILRCVPISNHLYFYWYRQILGQKVEFLVSFYNNEISEKSEIFDDQFSVERPDGSNFTLKIRSTKLEDSAMYFCASSQGALEVGYTFGSGTRLTVV.

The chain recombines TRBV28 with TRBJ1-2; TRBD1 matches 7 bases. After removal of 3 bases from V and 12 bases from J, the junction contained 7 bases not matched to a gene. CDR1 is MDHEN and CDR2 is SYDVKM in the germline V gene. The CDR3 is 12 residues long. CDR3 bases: TGTGCCAGCAGTTTTTCTCTGGGACAGAACACCTTC. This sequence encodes CASSFSLGQNTF.

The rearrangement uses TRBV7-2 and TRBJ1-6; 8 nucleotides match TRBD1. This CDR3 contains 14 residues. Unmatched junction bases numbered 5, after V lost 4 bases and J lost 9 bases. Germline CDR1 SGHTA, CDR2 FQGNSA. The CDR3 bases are TGTGCCAGCAGCTACGGACAGGGAGGTTCACCCCTCCACTTT. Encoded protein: CASSYGQGGSPLHF.

The CDR3 DNA reads as TGTGCCAGCAGCCTTCCGACAGGGGCCCTAGCGGGCTACACCTTC. Translated: CASSLPTGALAGYTF. This chain links TRBV16 with TRBJ1-2; 8 positions agree with TRBD1. This CDR3 contains 15 residues. In germline, CDR1 is KGHSY, CDR2 FQNENV. Trimming cost V 4 bases and J 8 bases; bases outside gene matches: 12.

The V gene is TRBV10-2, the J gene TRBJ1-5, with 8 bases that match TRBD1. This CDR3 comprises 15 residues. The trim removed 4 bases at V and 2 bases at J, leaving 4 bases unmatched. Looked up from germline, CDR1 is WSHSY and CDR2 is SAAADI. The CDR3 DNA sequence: TGCGCCAGCAGTGCAGGACAGGGAGGCAATCAGCCCCAGCATTTT. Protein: CASSAGQGGNQPQHF.

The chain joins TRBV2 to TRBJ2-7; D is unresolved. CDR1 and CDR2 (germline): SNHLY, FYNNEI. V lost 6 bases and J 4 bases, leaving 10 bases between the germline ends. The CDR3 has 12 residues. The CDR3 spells CASSGPGYEQYF. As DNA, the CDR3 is TGTGCCAGCAGCGGACCCGGGTACGAGCAGTACTTC.

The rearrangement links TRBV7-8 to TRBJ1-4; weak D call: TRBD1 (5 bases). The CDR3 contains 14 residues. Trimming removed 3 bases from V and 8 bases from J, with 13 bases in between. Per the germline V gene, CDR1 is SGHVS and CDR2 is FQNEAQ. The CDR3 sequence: CASSFMTDEEKLFF. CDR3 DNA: TGTGCCAGCAGCTTTATGACAGACGAAGAAAAACTGTTTTTT.

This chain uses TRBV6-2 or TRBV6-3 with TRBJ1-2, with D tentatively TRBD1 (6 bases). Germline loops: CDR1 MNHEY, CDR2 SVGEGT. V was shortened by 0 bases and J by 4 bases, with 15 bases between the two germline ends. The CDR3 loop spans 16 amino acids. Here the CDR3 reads CASSYSSGQLLYGYTF. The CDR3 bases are TGTGCCAGCAGTTACTCGAGCGGACAGCTTCTCTATGGCTACACCTTC.

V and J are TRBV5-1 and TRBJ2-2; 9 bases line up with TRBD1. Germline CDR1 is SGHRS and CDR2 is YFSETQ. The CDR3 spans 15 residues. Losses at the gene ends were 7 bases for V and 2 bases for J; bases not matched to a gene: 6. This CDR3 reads CASRRQGDNTGELFF. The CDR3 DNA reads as TGCGCCAGCCGACGACAGGGGGACAACACCGGGGAGCTGTTTTTT.

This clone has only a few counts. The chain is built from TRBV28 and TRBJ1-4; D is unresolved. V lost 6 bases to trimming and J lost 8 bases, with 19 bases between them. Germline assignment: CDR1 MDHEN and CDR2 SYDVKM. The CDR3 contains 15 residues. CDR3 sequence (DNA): TGTGCCAGCAGGCTCAGACCACCCAGCGGGGAAAAACTGTTTTTT. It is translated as CASRLRPPSGEKLFF.

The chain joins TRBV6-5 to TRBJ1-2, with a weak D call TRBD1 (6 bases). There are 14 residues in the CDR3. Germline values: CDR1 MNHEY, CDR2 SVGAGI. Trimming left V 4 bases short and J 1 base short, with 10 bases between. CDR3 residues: CASSSQGDNYGYTF. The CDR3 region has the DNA TGTGCCAGCAGTTCACAGGGAGATAACTATGGCTACACCTTC.

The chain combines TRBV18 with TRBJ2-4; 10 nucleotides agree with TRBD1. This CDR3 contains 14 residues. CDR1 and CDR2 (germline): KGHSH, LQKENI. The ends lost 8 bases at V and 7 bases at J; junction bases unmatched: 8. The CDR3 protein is CASGHGTGENIQYF. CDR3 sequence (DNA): TGTGCCAGCGGCCACGGGACAGGGGAGAACATTCAGTACTTC.

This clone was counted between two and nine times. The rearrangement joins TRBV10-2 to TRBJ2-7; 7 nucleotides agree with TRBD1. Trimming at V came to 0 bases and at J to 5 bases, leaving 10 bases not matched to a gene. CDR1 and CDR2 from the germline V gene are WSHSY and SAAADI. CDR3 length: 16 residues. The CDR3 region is CASSESGGQPLHEQYF. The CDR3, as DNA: TGCGCCAGCAGTGAGTCAGGGGGACAGCCGCTGCACGAGCAGTACTTC.

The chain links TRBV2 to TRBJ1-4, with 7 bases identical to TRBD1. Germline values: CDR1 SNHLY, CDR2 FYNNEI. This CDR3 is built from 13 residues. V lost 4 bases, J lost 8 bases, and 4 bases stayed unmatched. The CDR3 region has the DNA TGTGCCAGCAGTGTGACAGGGACCGAAAAACTGTTTTTT. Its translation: CASSVTGTEKLFF. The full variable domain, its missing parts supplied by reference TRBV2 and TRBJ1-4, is EPEVTQTPSHQVTQMGQEVILRCVPISNHLYFYWYRQILGQKVEFLVSFYNNEISEKSEIFDDQFSVERPDGSNFTLKIRSTKLEDSAMYFCASSVTGTEKLFFGSGTQLSVL.

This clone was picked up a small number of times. CDR3: CASTLGYGYTF. The CDR3 region has the DNA TGTGCCAGCACCTTAGGTTATGGCTACACCTTC. The V gene is TRBV6-5, the J gene TRBJ1-2; no definite D call. Germline CDR1 and CDR2: MNHEY and SVGAGI. The CDR3 extends over 11 amino acids. V was cut by 7 bases and J by 5 bases, with 8 bases left in between.

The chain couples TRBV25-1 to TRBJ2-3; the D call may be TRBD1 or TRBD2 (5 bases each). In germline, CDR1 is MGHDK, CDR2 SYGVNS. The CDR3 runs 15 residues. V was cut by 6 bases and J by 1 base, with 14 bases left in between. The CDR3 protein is CASSDSGRGTDTQYF. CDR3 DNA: TGTGCCAGCAGCGACTCAGGGAGAGGCACAGATACGCAGTATTTT.

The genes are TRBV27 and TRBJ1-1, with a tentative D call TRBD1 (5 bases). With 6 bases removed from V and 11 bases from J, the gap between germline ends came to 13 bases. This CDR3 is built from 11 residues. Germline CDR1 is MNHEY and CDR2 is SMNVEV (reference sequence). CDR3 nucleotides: TGTGCCAGCAGATATGGGGGGAGGGCTTTCTTT. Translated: CASRYGGRAFF.